This T cell receptor (beta chain) was sequenced in a study of T cell responses to AZD1222 COVID-19 vaccine. Points from the study as a whole: In all cases, repertoires were sampled only after the peak T cell response. Of the AZD1222 recipients, only five to seven were seropositive at baseline. Spike as a whole was targeted by vaccine-associated CD4 TCRs, dominant at 160-218 and 743-854.

Doses given second, at about 4 or about 12 weeks, were pooled. This clone was detected only once. Antigen specificity is unknown. The repertoire was sequenced with immunoSEQ multiplex PCR; TCRdb's copy has only in-frame clones and lacks some. The repertoire holds some 110,000 clones, 80% to 95% seen once, with 8% in the top ten. Germline CDR1 and CDR2: MNHEY and SMNVEV (reference sequence). The CDR3 loop spans 16 amino acids. With 3 bases removed from V and 3 bases from J, the gap between germline ends came to 14 bases. Source: peripheral blood, taken 28 days after the second AZD1222 dose. This chain links TRBV27 with TRBJ1-4; unclear D gene. The receptor was derived from an adult who received the AZD1222 COVID-19 vaccine. Here the CDR3 reads CASSFRSGLSNEKLFF. Written as DNA, the CDR3 is TGTGCCAGCAGTTTCCGTTCAGGACTCTCTAATGAAAAACTGTTTTTT.